What follows are 15 T cell receptor beta chains derived from one specimen sequenced in a study of control samples from healthy donors and cancer patients. The assay was immunoSEQ multiplex PCR, and TCRdb's table has in-frame clones only and misses some. Among about 84,000 clones listed, 80% to 90% were seen once. Specimen: PBMCs. The receptors were gathered from a man in his sixties with head and neck cancer.

The chain has TRBV25-1 and TRBJ2-3; TRBD2 matches at 7 bases. Trimming cost V 8 bases and J 6 bases; bases outside gene matches: 14. Germline V gene data show CDR1 as MGHDK and CDR2 as SYGVNS. The CDR3 contains 15 residues. CDR3 in amino acids: CASAGTAGVGDTQYF. The CDR3 coding sequence is TGTGCCAGCGCCGGGACCGCGGGGGTAGGTGATACGCAGTATTTT. Drawing the rest from reference TRBV25-1 and TRBJ2-3, the complete variable domain is EADIYQTPRYLVIGTGKKITLECSQTMGHDKMYWYQQDPGMELHLIHYSYGVNSTEKGDLSSESTVSRIRTEHFPLTLESARPSHTSQYLCASAGTAGVGDTQYFGPGTRLTVL.

The chain employs TRBV7-9 and TRBJ2-7; 12 nucleotides agree with TRBD2. Trimming removed 2 bases from V and 2 bases from J; junction bases left unmatched: 1. Germline values: CDR1 SEHNR, CDR2 FQNEAQ (reference sequence). This CDR3 is 15 amino acids long. CDR3 residues: CASSLRTSGTYEQYF. CDR3 DNA: TGTGCCAGCAGCTTAAGGACTAGCGGGACCTACGAGCAGTACTTC.

The CDR3 loop is CASSSLGTQKETQYF. CDR3 nucleotides: TGTGCCAGCAGTTCCCTGGGGACCCAAAAAGAGACCCAGTACTTC. The V call is TRBV28, the J call TRBJ2-5; D tentatively reads TRBD1 or TRBD2 (5 bases each). V was trimmed by 4 bases and J by 3 bases, leaving 15 bases between them. Looked up from germline, CDR1 is MDHEN and CDR2 is SYDVKM. The CDR3 spans 15 residues.

This clone was picked up a small number of times. The chain links TRBV30 to TRBJ2-1, with D tentatively TRBD2 (5 bases). Trimming shortened V by 3 bases and J by 8 bases, and 23 bases separated the two germline ends. CDR3 length: 16 residues. Germline CDR1 reads GTSNPN; CDR2 reads SVGIG (reference sequence). CDR3 sequence reads: CAWSSGFSGGNHEQFF. CDR3 coding DNA: TGTGCCTGGAGCAGCGGTTTTTCTGGTGGGAACCATGAGCAGTTCTTC.

This chain connects TRBV4-1 to TRBJ2-1; D might be TRBD2 (6 bases). The V gene's germline CDR1 is MGHRA and CDR2 YSYEKL. CDR3 size: 17 residues. V shed 0 bases and J shed 0 bases, with 12 bases lying between them. The chain's CDR3 is CASSQEGTQGSYNEQFF. In nucleotides, the CDR3 is TGCGCCAGCAGCCAAGAGGGGACTCAAGGCTCCTACAATGAGCAGTTCTTC.

This rearrangement joins TRBV6-1 to TRBJ1-5, with 10 bases that match TRBD1. The CDR3 runs 16 residues. Germline CDR1 and CDR2: MNHNS and SASEGT. The ends lost 2 bases at V and 5 bases at J; junction bases unmatched: 6. The CDR3 DNA sequence: TGTGCCAGCAGTGAATTTCGGGGGACAGGGGATCAGCCCCAGCATTTT. It yields the protein CASSEFRGTGDQPQHF.

The CDR3 is CASSLGSSWHF. CDR3 nucleotide sequence: TGTGCCAGCAGCTTGGGGTCCTCGTGGCATTTT. The chain is built from TRBV5-8 and TRBJ1-5; D gene ambiguous. Germline V gives CDR1 SGHTS, CDR2 YDEGEE. Deletions cut 0 bases from V and 15 bases from J, with 10 bases between. The CDR3 covers 11 residues. Based on the CDR3 plus reference TRBV5-8 and TRBJ1-5, the full variable domain is EAGVTQSPTHLIKTRGQQATLRCSPISGHTSVYWYQQALGLGLQFLLWYDEGEERNRGNFPPRFSGRQFPNYSSELNVNALELEDSALYLCASSLGSSWHFGDGTRLSIL.

CDR3 loop: CASSQDLGQGFDEQFF. The CDR3 DNA reads TGTGCCAGCAGCCAAGATCTCGGACAGGGATTCGATGAGCAGTTCTTC. The chain uses TRBV14 and TRBJ2-1; 8 bases are shared with TRBD1. CDR1 is SGHDN and CDR2 is FVKESK in the germline V gene. V gave up 0 bases and J gave up 8 bases; unmatched junction bases: 9. CDR3 length: 16 amino acids.

A single count supports this clone. The chain joins TRBV5-1 to TRBJ2-6; TRBD2 matches 14 bases. Unmatched junction bases numbered 3, after V lost 3 bases and J lost 4 bases. This CDR3 comprises 17 residues. The germline V gene has CDR1 SGHRS and CDR2 YFSETQ. The CDR3 region has the DNA TGCGCCAGCAGCTCGGGACTAGCGGGAGCAGGGGCCAACGTCCTGACTTTC. The encoded protein is CASSSGLAGAGANVLTF. The full variable domain, its missing parts supplied by reference TRBV5-1 and TRBJ2-6, is KAGVTQTPRYLIKTRGQQVTLSCSPISGHRSVSWYQQTPGQGLQFLFEYFSETQRNKGNFPGRFSGRQFSNSRSEMNVSTLELGDSALYLCASSSGLAGAGANVLTFGAGSRLTVL.

V gene TRBV2 combines with J gene TRBJ2-7; TRBD1 matches 9 bases. This CDR3 is 14 amino acids long. Germline V gives CDR1 SNHLY, CDR2 FYNNEI. Trimming removed 11 bases from V and 4 bases from J; junction bases left unmatched: 12. The CDR3 here is CASKTGTGIYEQYF. The CDR3 nucleotides read TGTGCCTCCAAAACGGGGACAGGGATATACGAGCAGTACTTC.

This clone occurred a few times. This chain joins TRBV12-5 and TRBJ1-5, with 8 bases matching TRBD1. This CDR3 is built from 19 residues. Germline V CDR1 and CDR2: LGHNT, FRNRAP. The ends lost 0 bases at V and 2 bases at J; junction bases unmatched: 12. CDR3 sequence reads: CASGLVLTYGQGGNQPQHF. CDR3 nucleotides: TGTGCTAGTGGTTTGGTACTTACATATGGACAGGGCGGCAATCAGCCCCAGCATTTT.

The chain joins TRBV3-1 (or the pseudogene TRBV3-2) to TRBJ1-6; D remains ambiguous. V lost 1 base to trimming and J lost 9 bases, with 7 bases between them. The CDR3 extends over 13 amino acids. Germline V gene data show CDR1 as LGHDT and CDR2 as YNNKEL (reference sequence). In DNA, the CDR3 is TGTGCCAGCAGCCAAGGAGGTAGTTCACCCCTCCACTTT. Translating gives CASSQGGSSPLHF.

The chain uses TRBV9 and TRBJ2-1; D may be TRBD1 or TRBD2 (5 bases each). Germline V gene sequence: CDR1 SGDLS, CDR2 YYNGEE. The CDR3 runs to 15 residues. Trimming took 0 bases from V and 4 from J, leaving 11 bases between them. The CDR3 loop reads CASSVEVREYNEQFF. CDR3 in DNA: TGTGCCAGCAGCGTAGAGGTCAGGGAGTACAATGAGCAGTTCTTC.

This clone occurred once. The rearrangement links TRBV5-8 to TRBJ1-5, with a weak D call TRBD1 (5 bases). CDR1 SGHTS and CDR2 YDEGEE come from the germline V gene. The V and J ends lost 2 bases and 4 bases respectively, with 16 bases between them. This CDR3 spans 16 amino acids. CDR3 region: CASSFRTAGVNQPQHF. The CDR3 coding sequence is TGTGCCAGCAGCTTTAGGACCGCGGGGGTAAATCAGCCCCAGCATTTT.

The genes are TRBV19 and TRBJ2-7; D not resolved. V was shortened by 3 bases and J by 2 bases, with 11 bases between the two germline ends. The CDR3 consists of 14 residues. CDR1 LNHDA and CDR2 SQIVND come from the germline V gene (reference sequence). This CDR3 is CASSMGFRTYEQYF. The CDR3 DNA reads TGTGCCAGTAGTATGGGGTTCAGAACCTACGAGCAGTACTTC.